Reported below is one TCR beta chain. The antigen remains undetermined. The CDR3 loop spans 16 amino acids. After removal of 3 bases from V and 3 bases from J, the junction contained 7 bases not matched to a gene. CDR1 is SGHVS and CDR2 is FQNEAQ in the germline V gene. This sample stems from a study of T-cell reconstitution after alpha-beta-depleted transplantation in children. Overall study findings and caveats: Newly generated T cells supplied most T-cell counts and diversity one year post-transplant. The study traced high day-60 TCRbeta diversity in some patients to surviving recipient T cells and thymic progenitors. Where alpha-beta T cells came from about two months after transplant was reportedly several hundred expanded graft clones.

This sample's TCRbeta library carried unique molecular identifier barcodes. MiXCR, applied by TCRdb to the PCR reads, yields one record per CDR3 protein. The sample has 600,000 or so distinct CDR3 sequences; roughly 23% are singletons. The sample in question was PBMCs, mostly from graft donor cells, obtained 360 days after TCRalphabeta/CD19-depleted stem cell transplant. This TCR was sampled from a boy in the first two years of life who had a stem cell transplant for acute myeloid leukemia, so the T cells may come from the graft donor. The chain couples TRBV7-8 to TRBJ1-2, with TRBD1 matching 10 bases. CDR3 region: CASSFARDRGDYGYTF. Written as DNA, the CDR3 is TGTGCCAGCAGCTTCGCCCGGGACAGGGGAGACTATGGCTACACCTTC.